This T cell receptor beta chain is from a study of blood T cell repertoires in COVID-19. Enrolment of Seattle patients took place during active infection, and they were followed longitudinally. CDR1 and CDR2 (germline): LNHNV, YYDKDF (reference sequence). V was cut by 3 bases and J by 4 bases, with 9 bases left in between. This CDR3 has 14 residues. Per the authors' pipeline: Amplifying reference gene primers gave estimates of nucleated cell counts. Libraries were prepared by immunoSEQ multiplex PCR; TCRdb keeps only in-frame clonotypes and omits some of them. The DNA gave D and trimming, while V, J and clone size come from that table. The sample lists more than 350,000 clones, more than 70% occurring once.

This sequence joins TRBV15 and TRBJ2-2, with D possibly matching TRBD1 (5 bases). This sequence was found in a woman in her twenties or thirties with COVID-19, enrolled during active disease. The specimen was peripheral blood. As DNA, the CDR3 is TGTGCCACCAGCAGGGGGCAGGTCACCGGGGAGCTGTTTTTT. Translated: CATSRGQVTGELFF.